The clone carrying this T cell receptor beta chain was counted a single time. Its specificity is unknown. This record comes from a study of cytomegalovirus exposure and HLA in healthy donors. Study at large: Of the donors genotyped, several hundred in all, about 80% fell in the Caucasian-associated ancestry cluster. Overall study results and limits: One variant, a missense change in DCLRE1C, was linked in a later analysis to TCR beta V- and J-gene trimming.

The CDR3 covers 12 residues. Trimming left V 6 bases short and J 7 bases short, with 11 bases between. Germline CDR1 is SEHNR and CDR2 is FQNEAQ (reference sequence). In the PCR, 60 Vbeta and 13 Jbeta primers were used. Here immunoSEQ multiplex PCR was the method, and the copy in TCRdb shows in-frame clones only, minus some. Of roughly 110,000 clones in the sample, 82% were seen once. The chain links TRBV7-9 to TRBJ2-3; no definite D call. This sequence was found in a man aged 30-40 years in good health and CMV-seropositive. Material for sequencing was PBMCs. The CDR3 coding sequence is TGTGCCAGCAGTCTCGAGGCCTATACGCAGTATTTT. Translation: CASSLEAYTQYF.